These T cell receptor beta chains were read from a single sample in a study of blood T cell repertoires in COVID-19. Some clones are missing from TCRdb's copy, which holds only in-frame ones; the method was immunoSEQ multiplex PCR. The repertoire has roughly 350,000 clones, more than 75% of them found once; the top ten carry around 6%. The sequenced sample consisted of peripheral blood. The receptors derive from a woman between 50 and 59 years old with COVID-19, enrolled during active disease. Each CDR3 is given with its conserved first and last residue. A D gene is named only where the DNA matches it firmly. The size field is filled for only some rows; it gives once, few, many or a size class.

J,V,size,D,CDR3,DNA
TRBJ1-2,TRBV7-8,-,-,CASSFIAGDYYGYTF,TGTGCCAGCAGCTTTATCGCCGGGGATTACTATGGCTACACCTTC
TRBJ2-2,TRBV2,few,-,CASSVEVSGELFF,TGTGCCAGCAGTGTAGAGGTGTCCGGGGAGCTGTTTTTT
TRBJ2-5,TRBV7-9,-,TRBD2,CASSFGLAGEETQYF,TGTGCCAGCAGTTTCGGACTAGCGGGGGAAGAGACCCAGTACTTC
TRBJ2-7,TRBV7-9,-,-,CASSPQGGSGLFHEQYF,TGTGCCAGCAGCCCCCAGGGGGGTTCGGGGCTTTTTCACGAGCAGTACTTC
TRBJ1-5,TRBV4-1,-,-,CASSQDWASNQPQHF,TGCGCCAGCAGCCAAGACTGGGCTAGCAATCAGCCCCAGCATTTT
TRBJ1-6,TRBV27,-,TRBD1,CASSLDRVGSPLHF,TGTGCCAGCAGTCTTGACAGGGTCGGATCACCCCTCCACTTT
TRBJ1-2,TRBV7-9,-,-,CASSSYGETTYGYTF,TGTGCCAGCAGCTCATACGGGGAGACGACCTATGGCTACACCTTC
TRBJ2-5,TRBV18,-,TRBD2,CASSPAGGQETQYF,TGTGCCAGCTCACCAGCGGGGGGCCAAGAGACCCAGTACTTC
TRBJ1-1,TRBV11-3,-,-,CASANRNVNTEAFF,TGTGCCAGCGCGAACAGGAACGTAAACACTGAAGCTTTCTTT
TRBJ1-2,TRBV6-6,-,TRBD1,CASSRAGQGPLGNGYTF,TGTGCCAGCAGTCGAGCGGGACAGGGGCCCCTGGGGAATGGCTACACCTTC
TRBJ1-5,TRBV19,-,TRBD1,CASSFSEDRANQPQHF,TGTGCCAGTAGTTTCTCCGAGGACAGGGCAAATCAGCCCCAGCATTTT
TRBJ1-5,TRBV5-8,once,-,CASSLGLGLKNNQPQHF,TGTGCCAGCAGCTTGGGCCTGGGACTGAAAAACAATCAGCCCCAGCATTTT
TRBJ1-2,TRBV27,few,-,CASSTWGGPDYGYTF,TGTGCCAGCAGTACCTGGGGGGGCCCCGACTATGGCTACACCTTC
TRBJ1-5,TRBV2,-,TRBD1,CASSDWTGANQPQHF,TGTGCCAGCAGTGATTGGACAGGGGCCAATCAGCCCCAGCATTTT
TRBJ1-1,TRBV9,-,TRBD1,CASSGDRGLNTEAFF,TGTGCCAGCAGCGGGGACAGGGGCCTGAACACTGAAGCTTTCTTT
TRBJ1-5,TRBV30,-,TRBD1,CAWRRSGTGPNQPQHF,TGTGCCTGGCGGCGATCCGGGACAGGGCCAAATCAGCCCCAGCATTTT
TRBJ2-6,TRBV16,many,-,CASSQSILRVGANVLTF,TGTGCCAGCAGCCAATCGATTCTCAGGGTTGGGGCCAACGTCCTGACTTTC
TRBJ1-1,TRBV5-1,-,-,CASSAGGAEAFF,TGCGCCAGCAGCGCGGGGGGGGCTGAAGCTTTCTTT
TRBJ2-1,TRBV10-2,-,TRBD2,CASSEVWEGYNEQFF,TGCGCCAGCAGTGAGGTGTGGGAGGGTTACAATGAGCAGTTCTTC
TRBJ2-1,TRBV5-1,-,TRBD1,CASSPFQGEGYNEQFF,TGCGCCAGCAGCCCTTTCCAGGGGGAAGGCTACAATGAGCAGTTCTTC
TRBJ1-1,TRBV12-3/TRBV12-4,-,-,CASSLYRDTEAFF,TGTGCCAGCAGTTTATATCGGGACACTGAAGCTTTCTTT
TRBJ2-1,TRBV14,-,TRBD2,CASSPAPSGSNEQFF,TGTGCCAGCAGCCCGGCGCCTAGCGGGTCGAATGAGCAGTTCTTC
TRBJ2-2,TRBV15,-,TRBD2,CATSRTLGTSVPGELFF,TGTGCCACCAGCAGAACCCTTGGGACTAGCGTGCCCGGGGAGCTGTTTTTT
TRBJ2-3,TRBV11-2,-,-,CASSLREGGTDTQYF,TGTGCCAGCAGCTTACGCGAAGGGGGAACAGATACGCAGTATTTT
TRBJ1-1,TRBV6-6,-,-,CASSGQGQNTEAFF,TGTGCCAGCTCGGGGCAGGGACAGAACACTGAAGCTTTCTTT
TRBJ2-7,TRBV30,-,TRBD1,CAWSVGTGIYEQYF,TGTGCCTGGAGTGTAGGGACAGGAATATACGAGCAGTACTTC
TRBJ2-5,TRBV24-1,-,TRBD2,CATSALAGGPETQYF,TGTGCCACCTCCGCACTAGCGGGAGGGCCAGAGACCCAGTACTTC
TRBJ1-2,TRBV6-5,once,-,CASSQGINYGYTF,TGTGCCAGCAGTCAGGGGATTAACTATGGCTACACCTTC
TRBJ1-2,TRBV29-1,-,-,CSVLDRVNYGYTF,TGCAGCGTTTTAGACAGAGTGAACTATGGCTACACCTTC
TRBJ2-3,TRBV5-4,-,TRBD2,CASRAGYTDTQYF,TGTGCCAGCAGAGCGGGATACACAGATACGCAGTATTTT
TRBJ2-7,TRBV6-2/TRBV6-3,-,TRBD1,CASSTGQYLFAYEQYF,TGTGCCAGCAGCACGGGACAGTACCTTTTCGCCTACGAGCAGTACTTC
TRBJ2-4,TRBV28,-,TRBD1,CASSARSGTGFHF,TGTGCCAGCAGCGCACGATCCGGGACAGGGTTTCACTTC
TRBJ2-1,TRBV15,-,-,CATSREQSSYNEQFF,TGTGCCACCAGCAGGGAGCAGAGCTCCTACAATGAGCAGTTCTTC
TRBJ1-5,TRBV27,few,-,CASSFGGASNQPQHF,TGTGCCAGCAGTTTTGGAGGGGCTAGCAATCAGCCCCAGCATTTT
TRBJ2-2,TRBV7-6,-,-,CASSLKAENTGELFF,TGTGCCAGCAGCTTAAAAGCGGAGAACACCGGGGAGCTGTTTTTT
TRBJ2-3,TRBV3-1/TRBV3-2,-,-,CASSLRTTSTDTQYF,TGTGCCAGCAGCCTCAGGACTACTTCCACAGATACGCAGTATTTT
TRBJ2-7,TRBV7-3,-,TRBD2,CASSLNPAGGIHEQYF,TGTGCCAGCAGCTTAAATCCAGCGGGAGGAATCCACGAGCAGTACTTC
TRBJ2-7,TRBV6-1,-,TRBD1,CASSENRGRGVYEQYF,TGTGCCAGCAGTGAAAACAGGGGGCGCGGCGTCTACGAGCAGTACTTC
TRBJ1-1,TRBV5-1,many,-,CASSLGDTPNTEAFF,TGCGCCAGCAGCTTGGGGGACACGCCGAACACTGAAGCTTTCTTT
TRBJ2-1,TRBV5-5,-,TRBD2,CASSSLAGRSSYNEQFF,TGTGCCAGCAGCTCACTAGCGGGGCGAAGCTCCTACAATGAGCAGTTCTTC
TRBJ2-1,TRBV29-1,-,TRBD2,CSVDRTSGSDEQFF,TGCAGCGTTGACAGGACTAGCGGGAGCGATGAGCAGTTCTTC
TRBJ2-7,TRBV7-2,-,TRBD2,CASSPYRGYSGAYEQYF,TGTGCCAGCAGCCCGTATAGGGGGTATAGCGGGGCTTACGAGCAGTACTTC
TRBJ2-1,TRBV3-1/TRBV3-2,-,TRBD2,CASSRSGTSNEQFF,TGTGCCAGCAGCAGAAGCGGGACTTCCAATGAGCAGTTCTTC